This is a list of T cell receptor beta chains from one sample in a study of beta chain features in type 1 diabetes. Repertoires were generated with immunoSEQ multiplex PCR, while TCRdb's copy carries only in-frame clones and drops some. The sample holds 200,000 to 300,000 clones, about 26% seen once. The sequencing input was central memory CD4+ T cells from blood. These receptors all come from a man aged 25-45 years in good health. The CDR3 runs from the conserved cysteine through the conserved F or W. The size entry is marked missing in some rows and otherwise reads once, few, many or a size class.

j_call clone_size v_call cdr3_length cdr3_aa
TRBJ2-7 few TRBV11-2 13 CASILEYSYEQYF
TRBJ2-3 - TRBV11-3 17 CASSLGLAGQRGDTQYF
TRBJ1-5 few TRBV18 16 CASSLGTGGLNQPQHF
TRBJ1-1 - TRBV7-2 14 CASSWGRENTEAFF
TRBJ2-3 few TRBV2 15 CASRKQGTNTDTQYF
TRBJ1-5 - TRBV7-2 12 CASSVQRSAQHF
TRBJ2-1 few TRBV5-1 16 CASSFESGSRNNEQFF
TRBJ2-7 few TRBV5-6 12 CASSSRSYEQYF
TRBJ2-4 - TRBV4-3 16 CASSQDRNGGRNIQYF
TRBJ2-7 - TRBV2 14 CASSEFRLSYEQYF
TRBJ2-1 - TRBV2 15 CASSLLGTGDSEQFF
TRBJ2-1 - TRBV5-1 16 CASSPDTGGSGNEQFF
TRBJ2-7 - TRBV10-2 12 CASSTNSYEQYF
TRBJ1-6 - TRBV2 14 CASTTPARNSPLHF
TRBJ2-6 few TRBV5-1 15 CASSQDGAGANVLTF
TRBJ2-5 few TRBV5-4 17 CASSSGGGAGFQETQYF
TRBJ1-5 - TRBV15 12 CATSREGMAQHF
TRBJ2-3 many TRBV6-5 12 CASSSSTDTQYF
TRBJ2-3 - TRBV25-1 15 CASSLGGVNTDTQYF
TRBJ1-1 - TRBV30 15 CAWSTPGHIYTEAFF
TRBJ1-1 few TRBV29-1 14 CSATQASLNTEAFF
TRBJ2-3 many TRBV4-2 15 CASSQVFSGTDTQYF
TRBJ2-7 few TRBV7-8 15 CASSLPGQTTYEQYF
TRBJ1-2 few TRBV7-2 14 CASSLAVLIYGYTF
TRBJ2-3 few TRBV7-2 15 CASSGGLAGTDTQYF
TRBJ1-6 - TRBV27 12 CASSLTNSPLHF
TRBJ2-7 - TRBV30 14 CAWSGAGAQGEQYF
TRBJ2-5 many TRBV30 13 CAWNQNPPETQYF
TRBJ2-3 - TRBV7-6 16 CASSSPTGGGTDTQYF
TRBJ2-5 - TRBV29-1 14 CSVGGRGRGETQYF
TRBJ1-1 many TRBV19 13 CASSMPDLTEAFF
TRBJ2-7 few TRBV30 16 CAWSVRPSAEAYEQYF
TRBJ2-7 - TRBV16 11 CASSHSYEQYF
TRBJ1-2 - TRBV30 12 CAWGRGNYGYTF
TRBJ2-3 few TRBV6-6 16 CASSHMGLSLTDTQYF
TRBJ2-7 few TRBV28 13 CASSPGTPYEQYF
TRBJ2-5 - TRBV7-9 13 CASSPITPETQYF
TRBJ2-1 - TRBV7-2 15 CASSTSRPAYNEQFF
TRBJ2-2 few TRBV7-2 16 CASSLAGLANTGELFF
TRBJ2-5 - TRBV5-6 14 CASSGGQGRETQYF
TRBJ2-1 - TRBV6-1 13 CASYSGGVDEQFF
TRBJ2-3 few TRBV25-1 15 CASSDVGRGGNTQYF
TRBJ1-1 few TRBV2 11 CASSADTEAFF
TRBJ2-5 - TRBV19 15 CASSPPGTSGETQYF
TRBJ1-2 - TRBV19 17 CASSTRRDPAGGTGYTF
TRBJ2-6 few TRBV25-1 13 CASTSSGANVLTF
TRBJ1-6 few TRBV5-8 15 CASTPGGTGGLPLHF
TRBJ1-6 few TRBV6-5 12 CASSSSDLGLHF
TRBJ1-1 few TRBV7-9 13 CASSLVGNTEAFF
TRBJ2-5 - TRBV6-1 14 CASSQTGGMETQYF
TRBJ2-1 many TRBV18 16 CASSPPGLAGGGEQFF
TRBJ2-6 - TRBV5-6 14 CASSLVTGANVLTF
TRBJ2-3 - TRBV11-2 16 CASSLIPLREEDTQYF
TRBJ2-2 - TRBV2 15 CASKGTRKDTGELFF
TRBJ2-7 - TRBV7-2 14 CASSAQGGVYEQYF
TRBJ2-3 - TRBV25-1 11 CASRGEGDPYF
TRBJ1-2 - TRBV7-2 12 CASSYNNYGYTF
TRBJ1-6 few TRBV10-3 11 CATRGSTSLHF